This record concerns one T cell receptor (beta chain) sequence. The antigen is unknown. The data originate from a study of T-cell reconstitution after alpha-beta-depleted transplantation in children. Study results and limitations: Once a year had passed after transplant, T-cell counts and diversity came mostly from newly produced T cells. Expanded clones from the graft, numbering several hundred, reportedly supplied alpha-beta T cells about two months after transplant.

During its preparation, the TCRbeta library received unique molecular identifiers. TCRdb processed the PCR reads anew with MiXCR; each CDR3 protein has one entry. Of approximately 500,000 distinct CDR3 sequences listed, 8% to 11% are singletons. From germline, CDR1 is MNHEY and CDR2 SVGAGI. The CDR3 runs 16 residues. The V and J ends lost 5 bases and 7 bases respectively, with 23 bases between them. The sequence was collected from a child younger than 10 with inherited bone marrow failure, due to receive a stem cell transplant. V is TRBV6-5 and J is TRBJ2-5; tentative D call: TRBD2 (6 bases). The source was PBMCs, collected before TCRalphabeta/CD19-depleted stem cell transplant. The CDR3 nucleotides read TGTGCCAGCAGTAGGAGGGGTGGCGGGGCCTATGGGACCCAGTACTTC. Protein sequence: CASSRRGGGAYGTQYF.